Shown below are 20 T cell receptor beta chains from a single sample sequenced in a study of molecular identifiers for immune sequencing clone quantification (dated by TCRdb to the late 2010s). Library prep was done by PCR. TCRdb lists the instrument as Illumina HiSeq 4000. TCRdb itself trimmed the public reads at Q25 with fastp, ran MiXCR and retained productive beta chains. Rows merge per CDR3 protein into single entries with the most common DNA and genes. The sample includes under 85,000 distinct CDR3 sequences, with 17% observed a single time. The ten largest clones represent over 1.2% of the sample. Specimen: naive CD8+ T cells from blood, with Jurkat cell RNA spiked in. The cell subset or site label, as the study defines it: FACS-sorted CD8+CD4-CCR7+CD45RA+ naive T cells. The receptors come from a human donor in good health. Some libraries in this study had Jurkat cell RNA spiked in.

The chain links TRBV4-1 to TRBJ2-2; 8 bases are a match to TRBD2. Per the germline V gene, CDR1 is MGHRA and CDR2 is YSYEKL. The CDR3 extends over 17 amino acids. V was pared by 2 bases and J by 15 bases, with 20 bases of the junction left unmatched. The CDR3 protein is CASSQNEAGVRAGGVFF. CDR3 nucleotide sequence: TGCGCCAGCAGCCAAAACGAGGCGGGAGTCCGGGCCGGGGGGGTGTTTTTT.

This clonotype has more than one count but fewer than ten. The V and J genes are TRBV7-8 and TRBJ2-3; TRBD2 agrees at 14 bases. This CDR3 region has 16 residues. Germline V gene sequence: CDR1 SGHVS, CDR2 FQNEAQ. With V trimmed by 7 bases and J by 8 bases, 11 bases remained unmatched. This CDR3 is CASNAPGLAGEGTQYF. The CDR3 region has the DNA TGTGCCAGCAACGCCCCGGGACTAGCGGGAGAGGGTACGCAGTATTTT. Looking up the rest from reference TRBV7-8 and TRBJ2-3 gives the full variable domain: GAGVSQSPRYKVAKRGQDVALRCDPISGHVSLFWYQQALGQGPEFLTYFQNEAQLDKSGLPSDRFFAERPEGSVSTLKIQRTQQEDSAVYLCASNAPGLAGEGTQYFGPGTRLTVL.

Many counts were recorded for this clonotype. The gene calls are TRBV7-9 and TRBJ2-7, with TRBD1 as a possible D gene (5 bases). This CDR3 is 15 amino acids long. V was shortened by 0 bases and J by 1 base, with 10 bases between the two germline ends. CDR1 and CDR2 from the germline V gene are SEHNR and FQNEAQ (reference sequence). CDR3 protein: CASSLAPTESYEQYF. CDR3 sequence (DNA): TGTGCCAGCAGCTTAGCGCCGACAGAATCCTACGAGCAGTACTTC.

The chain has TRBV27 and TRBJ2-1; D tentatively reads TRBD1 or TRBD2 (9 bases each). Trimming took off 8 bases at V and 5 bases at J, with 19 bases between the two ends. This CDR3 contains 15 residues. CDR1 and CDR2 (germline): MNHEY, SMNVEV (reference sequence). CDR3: CASGTGTSPHNEQFF. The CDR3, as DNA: TGTGCCAGCGGGACAGGGACTAGCCCCCACAATGAGCAGTTCTTC.

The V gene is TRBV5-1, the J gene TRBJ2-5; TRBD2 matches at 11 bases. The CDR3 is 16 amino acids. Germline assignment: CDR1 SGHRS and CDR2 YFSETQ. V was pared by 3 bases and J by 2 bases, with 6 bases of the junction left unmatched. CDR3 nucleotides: TGCGCCAGCAGCTCAGGACTAGCGGGCCTTCAAGAGACCCAGTACTTC. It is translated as CASSSGLAGLQETQYF. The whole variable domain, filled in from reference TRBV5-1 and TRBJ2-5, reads KAGVTQTPRYLIKTRGQQVTLSCSPISGHRSVSWYQQTPGQGLQFLFEYFSETQRNKGNFPGRFSGRQFSNSRSEMNVSTLELGDSALYLCASSSGLAGLQETQYFGPGTRLLVL.

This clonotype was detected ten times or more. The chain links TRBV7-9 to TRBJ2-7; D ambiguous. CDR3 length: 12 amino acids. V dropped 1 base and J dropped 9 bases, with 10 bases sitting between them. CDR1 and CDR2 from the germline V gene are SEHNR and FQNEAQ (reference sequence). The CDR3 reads CASSLEDLGQYF. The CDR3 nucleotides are TGTGCCAGCAGCTTAGAGGACCTAGGGCAGTACTTC.

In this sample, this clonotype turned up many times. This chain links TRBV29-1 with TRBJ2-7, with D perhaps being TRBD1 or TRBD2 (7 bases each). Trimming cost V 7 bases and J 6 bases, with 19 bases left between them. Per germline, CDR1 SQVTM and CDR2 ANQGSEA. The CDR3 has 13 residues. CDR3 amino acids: CSGAGGGLGEQYF. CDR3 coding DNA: TGCAGCGGGGCAGGGGGGGGACTGGGCGAGCAGTACTTC.

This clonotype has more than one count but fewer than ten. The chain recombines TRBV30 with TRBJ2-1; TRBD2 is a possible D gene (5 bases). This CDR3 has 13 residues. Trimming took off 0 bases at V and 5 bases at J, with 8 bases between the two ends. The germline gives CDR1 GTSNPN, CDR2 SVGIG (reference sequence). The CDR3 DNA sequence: TGTGCCTGGAGTGTGGACTCTAACAATGAGCAGTTCTTC. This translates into CAWSVDSNNEQFF.

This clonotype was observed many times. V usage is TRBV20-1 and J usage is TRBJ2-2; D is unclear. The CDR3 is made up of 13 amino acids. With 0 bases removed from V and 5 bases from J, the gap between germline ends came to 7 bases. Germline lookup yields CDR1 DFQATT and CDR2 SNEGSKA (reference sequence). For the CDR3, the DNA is TGCAGTGCTAGAGATCTAGAAACCGGGGAGCTGTTTTTT. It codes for CSARDLETGELFF.

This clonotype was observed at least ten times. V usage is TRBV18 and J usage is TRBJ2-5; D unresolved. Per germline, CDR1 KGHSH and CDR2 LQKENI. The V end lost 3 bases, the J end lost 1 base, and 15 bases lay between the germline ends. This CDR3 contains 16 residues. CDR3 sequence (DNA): TGTGCCAGCTCACCCTCGTCCATCCGGGTCCAAGAGACCCAGTACTTC. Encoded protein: CASSPSSIRVQETQYF.

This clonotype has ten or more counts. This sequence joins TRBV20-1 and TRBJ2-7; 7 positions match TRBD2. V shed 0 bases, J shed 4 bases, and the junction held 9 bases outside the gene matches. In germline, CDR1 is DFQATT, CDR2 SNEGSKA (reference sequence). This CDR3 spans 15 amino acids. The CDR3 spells CSARDRLAVGYEQYF. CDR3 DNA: TGCAGTGCTAGAGATAGGCTAGCGGTTGGTTACGAGCAGTACTTC.

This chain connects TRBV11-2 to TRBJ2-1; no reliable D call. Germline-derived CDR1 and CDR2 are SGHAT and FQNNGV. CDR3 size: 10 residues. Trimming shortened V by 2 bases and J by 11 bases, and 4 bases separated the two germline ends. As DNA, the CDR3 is TGTGCCAGCAGCTTATCTCAGCAGTTCTTC. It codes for CASSLSQQFF.

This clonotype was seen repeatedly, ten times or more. CDR3 DNA: TGCGCCAGCAGCCCATCCAGGAACACCGGGGAGCTGTTTTTT. Protein product: CASSPSRNTGELFF. The gene calls are TRBV4-3 and TRBJ2-2; D uncertain. CDR3 length: 14 amino acids. With 4 bases removed from V and 1 base from J, the gap between germline ends came to 7 bases. Looked up from germline, CDR1 is LGHNA and CDR2 is YSLEER.

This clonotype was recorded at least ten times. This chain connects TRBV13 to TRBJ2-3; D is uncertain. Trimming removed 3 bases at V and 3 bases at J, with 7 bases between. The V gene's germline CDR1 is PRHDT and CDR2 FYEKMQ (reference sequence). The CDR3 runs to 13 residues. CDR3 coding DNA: TGTGCCAGCAGCTTCCCCCGGACAGATACGCAGTATTTT. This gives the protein CASSFPRTDTQYF.

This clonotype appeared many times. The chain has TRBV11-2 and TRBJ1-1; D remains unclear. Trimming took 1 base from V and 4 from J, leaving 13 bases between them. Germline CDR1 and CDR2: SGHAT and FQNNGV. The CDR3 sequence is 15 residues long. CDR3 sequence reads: CASSLVGGFGTEAFF. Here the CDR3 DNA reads TGTGCCAGCAGCTTAGTCGGTGGGTTTGGCACTGAAGCTTTCTTT.

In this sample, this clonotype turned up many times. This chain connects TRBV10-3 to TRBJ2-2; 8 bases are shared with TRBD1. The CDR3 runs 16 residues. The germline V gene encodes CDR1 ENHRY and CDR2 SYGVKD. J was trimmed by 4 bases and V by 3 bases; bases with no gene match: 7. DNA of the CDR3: TGTGCCATCAGTGAAGGGCAGGGGGCCGGCACCGGGGAGCTGTTTTTT. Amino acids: CAISEGQGAGTGELFF.

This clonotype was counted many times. In DNA, the CDR3 is TGTGCCAGCAGCTTGGAACTAGACAATGAGCAGTTCTTC. Its translation is CASSLELDNEQFF. This chain connects TRBV5-5 to TRBJ2-1; D may be TRBD2 (5 bases). The length of the CDR3 is 13 residues. Germline lookup yields CDR1 SGHKS and CDR2 YYEKEE (reference sequence). V dropped 0 bases and J dropped 5 bases, with 6 bases sitting between them.

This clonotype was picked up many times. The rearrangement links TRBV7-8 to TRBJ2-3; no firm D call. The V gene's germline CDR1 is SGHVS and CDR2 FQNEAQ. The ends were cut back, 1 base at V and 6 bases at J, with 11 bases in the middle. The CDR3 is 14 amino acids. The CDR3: CASSLDSLGDTQYF. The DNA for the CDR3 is TGTGCCAGCAGCTTAGACTCATTGGGGGATACGCAGTATTTT.

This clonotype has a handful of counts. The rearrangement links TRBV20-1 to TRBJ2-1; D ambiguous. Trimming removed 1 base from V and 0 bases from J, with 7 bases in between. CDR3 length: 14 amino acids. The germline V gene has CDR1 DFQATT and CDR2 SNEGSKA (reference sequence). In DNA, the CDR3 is TGCAGTGCTAGAGGGACCGACTCCTACAATGAGCAGTTCTTC. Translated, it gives CSARGTDSYNEQFF.

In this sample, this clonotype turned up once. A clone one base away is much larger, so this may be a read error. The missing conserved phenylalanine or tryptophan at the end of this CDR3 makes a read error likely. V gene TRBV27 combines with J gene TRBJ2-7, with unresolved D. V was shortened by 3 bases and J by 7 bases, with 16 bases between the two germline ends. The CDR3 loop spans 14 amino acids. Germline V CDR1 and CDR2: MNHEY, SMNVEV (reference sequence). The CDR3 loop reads CASSFSGPLREQYL. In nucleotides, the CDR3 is TGTGCCAGCAGTTTTTCTGGACCGCTTCGGGAGCAGTACCTC.